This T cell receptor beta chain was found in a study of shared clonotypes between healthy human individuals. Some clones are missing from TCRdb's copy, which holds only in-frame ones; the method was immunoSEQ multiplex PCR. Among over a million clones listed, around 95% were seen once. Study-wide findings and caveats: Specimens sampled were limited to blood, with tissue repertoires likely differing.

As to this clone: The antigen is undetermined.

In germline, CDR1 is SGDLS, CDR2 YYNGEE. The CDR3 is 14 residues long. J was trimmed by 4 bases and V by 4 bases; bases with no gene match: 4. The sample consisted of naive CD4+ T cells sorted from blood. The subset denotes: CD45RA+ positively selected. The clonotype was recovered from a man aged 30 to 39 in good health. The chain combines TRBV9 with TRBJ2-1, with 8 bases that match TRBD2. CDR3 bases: TGTGCCAGCAGCCACCAGCGGGAGTACAATGAGCAGTTCTTC. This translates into CASSHQREYNEQFF.